Listed below are T cell receptor beta chains from one sample, sequenced in a study of blood T cell repertoires in COVID-19. This table comes from immunoSEQ multiplex PCR, and its TCRdb copy is limited to in-frame clones, with some not included. Counted here are some 56,000 clones, around four fifths occurring once; the ten biggest clones make up more than 15%. The specimen was peripheral blood. The receptors stem from a woman aged 50 to 65 with active or convalescent COVID-19. Both conserved end residues are part of each CDR3. D genes are given only for firm matches. Clone size is shown for a subset of rows, as once, few, many or a class of expanded clone.

V: TRBV5-6
J: TRBJ1-4
D: TRBD1
size: .
DNA: TGTGCCAGCACCTACGAGGGGACAGTTGAAAAACTGTTTTTT
CDR3: CASTYEGTVEKLFF

V: TRBV11-2
J: TRBJ2-7
D: TRBD2
size: .
DNA: TGTGCCAGCAGCTTGGGACTAGCGGACTACGAGCAGTACTTC
CDR3: CASSLGLADYEQYF

V: TRBV11-3
J: TRBJ2-1
D: .
size: .
DNA: TGTGCCAGCAGCTTAGCCGGGATAGGTAGCAATGAGCAGTTCTTC
CDR3: CASSLAGIGSNEQFF

V: TRBV18
J: TRBJ1-1
D: TRBD1
size: .
DNA: TGTGCCAGCTCAACGACAGGGGCAACTGAAGCTTTCTTT
CDR3: CASSTTGATEAFF

V: TRBV2
J: TRBJ1-5
D: TRBD1
size: .
DNA: TGTGCCAGCAGTGACAGGGGGCGCAATCAGCCCCAGCATTTT
CDR3: CASSDRGRNQPQHF

V: TRBV4-1
J: TRBJ1-5
D: .
size: .
DNA: TGCGCCAGCAGCCCCCATCAGGAGGGGATGAGCAATCAGCCCCAGCATTTT
CDR3: CASSPHQEGMSNQPQHF

V: TRBV11-2
J: TRBJ2-7
D: TRBD1
size: .
DNA: TGTGCCAGCAGCTTATATAGTGAACGGACAGGGGATTTC
CDR3: CASSLYSERTGDF

V: TRBV21-1
J: TRBJ2-3
D: .
size: .
DNA: TGTGCCAGCAGCAAAGCGTTTTCAGGGGGACGCACAGATACGCAGTATTTT
CDR3: CASSKAFSGGRTDTQYF

V: TRBV18
J: TRBJ1-3
D: .
size: few
DNA: TGTGCCAGCTCACGATCCCAGGGTCCTGGAAACACCATATATTTT
CDR3: CASSRSQGPGNTIYF

V: TRBV5-5
J: TRBJ2-7
D: .
size: few
DNA: TGTGCCAGCAGCTTGCGCACAGGGCTTGACGAGCAGTACTTC
CDR3: CASSLRTGLDEQYF

V: TRBV10-3
J: TRBJ2-1
D: TRBD1
size: .
DNA: TGTGCCATCAGTGAGTCGGGACAGGGTGGGGTCTTC
CDR3: CAISESGQGGVF

V: TRBV4-1
J: TRBJ1-5
D: .
size: .
DNA: TGCGCCAGCAGCTCCACGTCGGAGGGGCGCAATCAGCCCCAGCATTTT
CDR3: CASSSTSEGRNQPQHF

V: TRBV30
J: TRBJ2-3
D: .
size: few
DNA: TGTGCCGCCGGGAGTCACAAAGATACGCAGTATTTT
CDR3: CAAGSHKDTQYF

V: TRBV18
J: TRBJ2-3
D: .
size: .
DNA: TGTGCCAGCTCACCGAGAGAAGGCACAGATACGCAGTATTTT
CDR3: CASSPREGTDTQYF

V: TRBV18
J: TRBJ2-5
D: .
size: once
DNA: TGTGCCAGCCAACACCGCGGGACTTCCCAAGAGACCCAGTACTTC
CDR3: CASQHRGTSQETQYF

V: TRBV20-1
J: TRBJ2-2
D: .
size: few
DNA: TGCAGTGCTCGTGACCCAAACACCGGGGAGCTGTTTTTT
CDR3: CSARDPNTGELFF

V: TRBV4-1
J: TRBJ2-7
D: TRBD2
size: .
DNA: TGCGCCAGCAGCCAGGACTATACGCCGGGACTACAAGCCTACGAGCAGTACTTC
CDR3: CASSQDYTPGLQAYEQYF

V: TRBV3-1/TRBV3-2
J: TRBJ2-5
D: TRBD2
size: few
DNA: TGTGCCAGCAGCCAAGTGGGTCTAGCGGGAGGAGAGACCCAGTACTTC
CDR3: CASSQVGLAGGETQYF

V: TRBV30
J: TRBJ1-4
D: TRBD1
size: .
DNA: TGTGCCTGGAGAGGGACAGGGAGCGTAGAAAAACTGTTTTTT
CDR3: CAWRGTGSVEKLFF

V: TRBV7-2
J: TRBJ2-3
D: .
size: .
DNA: TGTGCCAGCAGCCCCCGGTTTTTGTTGGGGCCAGATACGCAGTATTTT
CDR3: CASSPRFLLGPDTQYF

V: TRBV12-3/TRBV12-4
J: TRBJ2-7
D: TRBD2
size: few
DNA: TGTGCCAGCAGTGGGGACTACAACGAGCAGTACTTC
CDR3: CASSGDYNEQYF

V: TRBV23-1
J: TRBJ2-2
D: TRBD2
size: .
DNA: TGCGCCAGCAGTCAAGGGGAGAGGGGACTAGCGGGAGGGCCTTACACCGGGGAGCTGTTTTTT
CDR3: CASSQGERGLAGGPYTGELFF

V: TRBV12-3/TRBV12-4
J: TRBJ1-2
D: .
size: once
DNA: TGTGCCAGCAGTTTAGCCGGAGCGTATGGCTACACCTTC
CDR3: CASSLAGAYGYTF

V: TRBV28
J: TRBJ2-7
D: TRBD2
size: .
DNA: TGTGCCAGCATCGGCCAATCAGGACTAGCGGGAGATAGGGCCTACGAGCAGTACTTC
CDR3: CASIGQSGLAGDRAYEQYF

V: TRBV2
J: TRBJ2-1
D: .
size: .
DNA: TGTGCCAGCAGAGAACAGGGTCGGAACCCCTACAATGAGCAGTTCTTC
CDR3: CASREQGRNPYNEQFF

V: TRBV5-5
J: TRBJ2-7
D: .
size: .
DNA: TGTGCCAGCAACCTTGTAGCTACGGGCGAGCAGTACTTC
CDR3: CASNLVATGEQYF

V: TRBV30
J: TRBJ2-5
D: TRBD2
size: .
DNA: TGTGCCTGGAGTGTACGCGGGGGGGAGGACCAGTACTTC
CDR3: CAWSVRGGEDQYF

V: TRBV5-4
J: TRBJ2-5
D: TRBD2
size: .
DNA: TGTGCCAGCAGCCCCTCTGGACTAGCGGGGGAGGAGACCCAGTACTTC
CDR3: CASSPSGLAGEETQYF

V: TRBV4-1
J: TRBJ2-3
D: TRBD2
size: .
DNA: TGCGCCAGCAGCCAAGGGCGGACTAGCGTCACGAACACAGATACGCAGTATTTT
CDR3: CASSQGRTSVTNTDTQYF

V: TRBV7-8
J: TRBJ1-5
D: TRBD1
size: .
DNA: TGTGCCAGCAGCTTAGATGGGACAGTAAATCAGCCCCAGCATTTT
CDR3: CASSLDGTVNQPQHF

V: TRBV5-4
J: TRBJ2-5
D: TRBD1
size: once
DNA: TGTGCCAGCAGCCTGATGACAGGGTGGAAGACCCAGTACTTC
CDR3: CASSLMTGWKTQYF

V: TRBV5-4
J: TRBJ1-2
D: TRBD1
size: .
DNA: TGTGCCAGCAGCTTACGGGACAGGGGGAACTATGGCTACACCTTC
CDR3: CASSLRDRGNYGYTF

V: TRBV30
J: TRBJ1-4
D: TRBD1
size: .
DNA: TGTGCCTGGAAGGGACAGCCAAATGAAAAACTGTTTTTT
CDR3: CAWKGQPNEKLFF

V: TRBV23-1
J: TRBJ1-5
D: .
size: .
DNA: TGCGCCAGCAGTCAATCCTCCTCGGACAAGGGGGAATATAGCAATCAGCCCCAGCATTTT
CDR3: CASSQSSSDKGEYSNQPQHF

V: TRBV11-2
J: TRBJ2-1
D: TRBD2
size: .
DNA: TGTGCCAGCAGCCTGGGACTAGCCTCGTACAATGAGCAGTTCTTC
CDR3: CASSLGLASYNEQFF

V: TRBV24-1
J: TRBJ2-2
D: TRBD2
size: .
DNA: TGTGCCACCAGTGATCCCCGACAGGGGAGGACTAGCGGGAAGAACACCGGGGAGCTGTTTTTT
CDR3: CATSDPRQGRTSGKNTGELFF

V: TRBV6-5
J: TRBJ1-4
D: .
size: .
DNA: TGTGCCAGCAGTTCCCGACTGGGAGGTGAAAAACTGTTTTTT
CDR3: CASSSRLGGEKLFF

V: TRBV3-1/TRBV3-2
J: TRBJ2-2
D: .
size: .
DNA: TGTGCCAGCAGCCCCCCCAACGGGGGAAGCACCGGGGAGCTGTTTTTT
CDR3: CASSPPNGGSTGELFF

V: TRBV24-1
J: TRBJ2-2
D: TRBD2
size: .
DNA: TGTGCCACCAGTGGGCTAGCGGGAGGCACCGGGGAGCTGTTTTTT
CDR3: CATSGLAGGTGELFF

V: TRBV5-6
J: TRBJ2-3
D: TRBD2
size: .
DNA: TGTGCCAGCAGCCCCAGCCTAGCGGGAGGGGGGGATACGCAGTATTTT
CDR3: CASSPSLAGGGDTQYF

V: TRBV24-1
J: TRBJ2-1
D: .
size: .
DNA: TGTGCCACCAGTGAGCCAGGGAGGGAGCAGTTCTTC
CDR3: CATSEPGREQFF

V: TRBV30
J: TRBJ1-2
D: .
size: .
DNA: TGTGCCTGGAGTGTACTTGGGGAGGGCTATGGCTACACCTTC
CDR3: CAWSVLGEGYGYTF

V: TRBV12-3/TRBV12-4
J: TRBJ2-2
D: .
size: once
DNA: TGTGCCAGCAGCCCACTAGTAACCGGGGAGCTGTTTTTT
CDR3: CASSPLVTGELFF

V: TRBV28
J: TRBJ1-1
D: .
size: few
DNA: TGTGCCAGCAGTGGGGCGCAGGTCCAAATGAACACTGAAGCTTTCTTT
CDR3: CASSGAQVQMNTEAFF

V: TRBV28
J: TRBJ2-1
D: TRBD2
size: .
DNA: TGTGCCAGCAGTTTATCCACTGTAGCGGGAGGGTTCTTC
CDR3: CASSLSTVAGGFF

V: TRBV6-4
J: TRBJ2-3
D: TRBD2
size: .
DNA: TGTGCCAGCAGTACCGGGACTAGACTCTTTTTGGATTTT
CDR3: CASSTGTRLFLDF

V: TRBV4-2
J: TRBJ1-1
D: TRBD1
size: .
DNA: TGTGCCAGCAGCCAAGTAGACAGGGTTTCAGCTTTCTTT
CDR3: CASSQVDRVSAFF

V: TRBV19
J: TRBJ1-1
D: TRBD1
size: few
DNA: TGTGCCAGTAGTTCCAGACAGGGCTGGAACACTGAAGCTTTCTTT
CDR3: CASSSRQGWNTEAFF

V: TRBV27
J: TRBJ2-7
D: TRBD1
size: .
DNA: TGTGCCAGCAGGGGGACAGCTGACTACGGCGAGCAGTACTTC
CDR3: CASRGTADYGEQYF

V: TRBV30
J: TRBJ1-5
D: TRBD1
size: .
DNA: TGTGCCTGGAGTCGACAGGGGGAGAATCAGCCCCAGCATTTT
CDR3: CAWSRQGENQPQHF

V: TRBV25-1
J: TRBJ1-5
D: .
size: .
DNA: TGTGCCAGCAGTGAATGGTCCTCGGGGGTCGACAATCAGCCCCAGCATTTT
CDR3: CASSEWSSGVDNQPQHF